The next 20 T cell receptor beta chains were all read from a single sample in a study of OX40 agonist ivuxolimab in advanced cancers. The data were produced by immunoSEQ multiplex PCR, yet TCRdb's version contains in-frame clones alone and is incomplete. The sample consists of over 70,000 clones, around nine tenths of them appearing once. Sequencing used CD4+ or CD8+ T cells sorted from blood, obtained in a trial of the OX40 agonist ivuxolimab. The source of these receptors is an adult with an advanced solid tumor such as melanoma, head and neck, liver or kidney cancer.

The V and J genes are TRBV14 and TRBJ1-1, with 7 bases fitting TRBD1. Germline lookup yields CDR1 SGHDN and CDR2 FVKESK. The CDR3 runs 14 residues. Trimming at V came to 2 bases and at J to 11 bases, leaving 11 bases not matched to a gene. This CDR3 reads CASSQHLGQGVAFF. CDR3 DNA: TGTGCCAGCAGCCAACACTTAGGCCAGGGGGTGGCTTTCTTT.

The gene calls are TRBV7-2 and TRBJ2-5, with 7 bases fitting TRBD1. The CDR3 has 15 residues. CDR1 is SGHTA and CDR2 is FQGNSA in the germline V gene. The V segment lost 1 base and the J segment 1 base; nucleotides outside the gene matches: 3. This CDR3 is CASSLEGQSQETQYF. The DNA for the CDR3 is TGTGCCAGCAGCTTAGAGGGACAGTCCCAAGAGACCCAGTACTTC.

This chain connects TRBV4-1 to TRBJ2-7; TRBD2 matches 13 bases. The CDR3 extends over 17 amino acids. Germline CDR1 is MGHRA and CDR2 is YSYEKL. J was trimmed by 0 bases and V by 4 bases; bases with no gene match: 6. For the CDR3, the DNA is TGCGCCAGCAGCCGCTCGGGACTAGCGGGGTCCTCCTACGAGCAGTACTTC. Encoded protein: CASSRSGLAGSSYEQYF.

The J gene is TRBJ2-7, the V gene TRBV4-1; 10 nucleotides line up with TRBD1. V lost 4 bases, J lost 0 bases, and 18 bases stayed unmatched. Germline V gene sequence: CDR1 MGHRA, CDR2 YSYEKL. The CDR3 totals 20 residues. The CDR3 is CASSRERPGQGSSISYEQYF. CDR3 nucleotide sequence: TGCGCCAGCAGCCGCGAACGGCCGGGACAGGGGTCCTCCATCTCCTACGAGCAGTACTTC.

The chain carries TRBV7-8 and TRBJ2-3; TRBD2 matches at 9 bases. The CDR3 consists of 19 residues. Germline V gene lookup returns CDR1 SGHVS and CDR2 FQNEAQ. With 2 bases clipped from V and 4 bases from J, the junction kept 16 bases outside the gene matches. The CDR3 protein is CASSLLRGGATGLPDTQYF. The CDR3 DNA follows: TGTGCCAGCAGCTTATTGCGGGGGGGGGCGACAGGGTTGCCAGATACGCAGTATTTT.

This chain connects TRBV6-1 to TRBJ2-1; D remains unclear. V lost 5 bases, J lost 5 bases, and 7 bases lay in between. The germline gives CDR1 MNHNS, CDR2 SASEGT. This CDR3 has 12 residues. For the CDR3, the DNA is TGTGCCAGCAGTACACAGAACAATGAGCAGTTCTTC. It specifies CASSTQNNEQFF.

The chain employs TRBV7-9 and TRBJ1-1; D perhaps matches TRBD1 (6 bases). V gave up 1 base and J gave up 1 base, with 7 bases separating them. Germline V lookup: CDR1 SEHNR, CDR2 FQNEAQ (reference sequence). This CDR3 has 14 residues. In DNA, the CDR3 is TGTGCCAGCAGCTTAGAGGGGGGGAACACTGAAGCTTTCTTT. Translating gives CASSLEGGNTEAFF.

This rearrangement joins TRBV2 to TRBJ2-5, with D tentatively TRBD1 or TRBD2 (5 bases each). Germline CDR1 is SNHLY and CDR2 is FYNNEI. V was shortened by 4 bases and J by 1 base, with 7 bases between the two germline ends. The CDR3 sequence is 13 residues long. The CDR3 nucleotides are TGTGCCAGCAGTGCAGGGAGCCAAGAGACCCAGTACTTC. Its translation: CASSAGSQETQYF.

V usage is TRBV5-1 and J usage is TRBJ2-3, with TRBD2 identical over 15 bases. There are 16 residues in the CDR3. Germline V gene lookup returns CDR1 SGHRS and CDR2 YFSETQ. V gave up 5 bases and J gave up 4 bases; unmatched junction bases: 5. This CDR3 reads CASRTGLAGGSDTQYF. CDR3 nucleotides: TGCGCCAGCAGGACGGGACTAGCGGGGGGTTCAGATACGCAGTATTTT.

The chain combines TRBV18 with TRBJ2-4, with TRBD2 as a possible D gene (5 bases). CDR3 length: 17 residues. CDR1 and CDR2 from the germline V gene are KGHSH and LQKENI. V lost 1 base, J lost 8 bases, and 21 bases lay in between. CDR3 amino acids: CASSPLGRSSTGDIQYF. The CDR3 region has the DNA TGTGCCAGCTCACCACTGGGCAGGTCCTCCACCGGGGACATTCAGTACTTC.

The CDR3 bases are TGTGCCAGCTACCCCGGGACAGGGCTCAACGAGCAGTACTTC. This gives the protein CASYPGTGLNEQYF. The rearrangement joins TRBV6-5 to TRBJ2-7; 9 bases align to TRBD1. In germline, CDR1 is MNHEY, CDR2 SVGAGI. The junction had 10 bases not matched to a gene; V was cut back by 8 bases and J by 5 bases. CDR3 length: 14 residues.

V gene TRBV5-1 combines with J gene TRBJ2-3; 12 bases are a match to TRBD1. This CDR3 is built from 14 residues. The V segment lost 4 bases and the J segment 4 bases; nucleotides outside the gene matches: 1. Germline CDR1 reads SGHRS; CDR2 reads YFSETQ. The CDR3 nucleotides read TGCGCCAGCAGCGGGACAGGGGGCGCAGATACGCAGTATTTT. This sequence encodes CASSGTGGADTQYF.

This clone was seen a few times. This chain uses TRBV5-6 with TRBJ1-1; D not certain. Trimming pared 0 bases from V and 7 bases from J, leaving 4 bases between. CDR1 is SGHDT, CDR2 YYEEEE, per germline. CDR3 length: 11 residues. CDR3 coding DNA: TGTGCCAGCAGCTTGGGCAGTGAAGCTTTCTTT. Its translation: CASSLGSEAFF.

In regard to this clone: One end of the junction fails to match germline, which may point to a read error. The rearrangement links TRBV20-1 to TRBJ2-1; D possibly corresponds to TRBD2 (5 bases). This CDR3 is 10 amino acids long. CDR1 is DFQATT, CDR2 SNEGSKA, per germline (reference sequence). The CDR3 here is CSASLAVGVF. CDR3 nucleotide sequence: TGCAGTGCCTCCCTGGCGGTGGGAGTCTTC.

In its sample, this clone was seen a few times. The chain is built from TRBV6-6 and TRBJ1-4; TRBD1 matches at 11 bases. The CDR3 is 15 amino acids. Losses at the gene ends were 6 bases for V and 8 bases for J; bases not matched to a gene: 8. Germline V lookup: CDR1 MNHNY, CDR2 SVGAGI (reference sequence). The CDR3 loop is CASSLTGQGGEKLFF. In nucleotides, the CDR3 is TGTGCCAGCAGCCTTACGGGACAGGGGGGAGAAAAACTGTTTTTT.

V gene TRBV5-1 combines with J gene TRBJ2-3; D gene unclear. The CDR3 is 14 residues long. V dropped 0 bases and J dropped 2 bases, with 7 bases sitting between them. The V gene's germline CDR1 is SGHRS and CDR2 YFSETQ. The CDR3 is CASSLGLTTDTQYF. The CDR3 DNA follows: TGCGCCAGCAGCTTGGGACTTACCACAGATACGCAGTATTTT.

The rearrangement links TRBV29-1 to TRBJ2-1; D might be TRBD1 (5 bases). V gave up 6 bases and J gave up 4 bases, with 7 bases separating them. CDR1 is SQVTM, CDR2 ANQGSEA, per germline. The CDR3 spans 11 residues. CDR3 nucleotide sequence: TGCAGCGTACGACAGTACAATGAGCAGTTCTTC. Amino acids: CSVRQYNEQFF.

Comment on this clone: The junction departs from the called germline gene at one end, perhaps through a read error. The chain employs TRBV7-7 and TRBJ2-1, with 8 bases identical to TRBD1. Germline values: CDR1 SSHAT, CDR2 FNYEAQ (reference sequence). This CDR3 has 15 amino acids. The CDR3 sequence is CASSSRRGRAYEQFF. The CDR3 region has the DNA TGTGCTAGCAGCTCCCGCAGGGGGCGCGCGTATGAGCAGTTCTTC.

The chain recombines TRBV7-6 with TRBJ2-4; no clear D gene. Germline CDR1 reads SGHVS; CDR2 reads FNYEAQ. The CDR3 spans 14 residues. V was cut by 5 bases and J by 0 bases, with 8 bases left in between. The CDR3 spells CASSPAIAKNIQYF. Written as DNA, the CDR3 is TGTGCCAGCAGCCCGGCCATAGCCAAAAACATTCAGTACTTC.

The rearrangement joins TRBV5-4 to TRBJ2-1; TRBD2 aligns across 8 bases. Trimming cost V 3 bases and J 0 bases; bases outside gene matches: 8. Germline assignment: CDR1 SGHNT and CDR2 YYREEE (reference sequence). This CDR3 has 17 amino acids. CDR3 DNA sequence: TGTGCCAGCAGCTCGACCCGGGGGGGGAGCTCCTACAATGAGCAGTTCTTC. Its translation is CASSSTRGGSSYNEQFF.